The 7 T cell receptor beta chains below were found in one sample sequenced in a study of T cell clonality in common variable immunodeficiency. The data were produced by immunoSEQ multiplex PCR, yet TCRdb's version contains in-frame clones alone and is incomplete. This repertoire holds approximately 52,000 clones, and none appear only once. The material sequenced was peripheral blood mononuclear cells. Receptor source: a person aged 18 to 75 in good health.

This clone was detected many times. The read finishes 3 residues shy of the CDR3 end, and the germline J gene is used to complete it. The V gene is TRBV4-2, the J gene TRBJ1-2, with 7 bases matching TRBD1. Trimming cost V 0 bases and J 4 bases; bases outside gene matches: 5. The germline V gene encodes CDR1 LGHNA and CDR2 YNFKEQ. The CDR3 contains 15 residues. CDR3: CASSQEAGTAYGYTF. The CDR3 DNA, read in part, is TGTGCCAGCAGCCAAGAAGCCGGGACAGCCTATGGC.

Remarks on this clone: The read ends 3 residues before the CDR3 terminus; that terminus is restored from the germline J gene. V and J are TRBV2 and TRBJ2-3; TRBD2 aligns across 8 bases. The CDR3 loop spans 16 amino acids. In germline, CDR1 is SNHLY, CDR2 FYNNEI. The CDR3 bases that were read are TGTGCCAGCAGTGAGGTACGGCTAGCGGGTCAAGAGACG. This gives the protein CASSEVRLAGQET. The whole CDR3 protein is CASSEVRLAGQETQYF.

This clone was recorded at least ten times. The CDR3 end falls 3 residues outside the read, so it is completed with the germline J gene. The V call is TRBV18, the J call TRBJ2-1, with D maybe TRBD2 (6 bases). Looked up from germline, CDR1 is KGHSH and CDR2 is LQKENI. The CDR3 contains 16 residues. V lost 2 bases, J lost 7 bases, and 18 bases lay in between. CDR3 amino acids: CASSPSGLRGGNEQFF. The DNA read from the CDR3 is TGTGCCAGCTCACCATCGGGACTTCGAGGAGGGAATGAG.

This clone was counted ten times or more. The missing CDR3 end, 3 residues past where the read stops, is filled in from the germline J gene. V usage is TRBV18 and J usage is TRBJ1-5; D remains ambiguous. V lost 5 bases, J lost 8 bases, and 13 bases lay in between. CDR3 length: 13 amino acids. CDR1 and CDR2 (germline): KGHSH, LQKENI. The CDR3 DNA, read in part, is TGTGCCAGCTCAGTAGGGTCCGATGAGCCC. Translating it yields CASSVGSDEP. The whole CDR3 reads CASSVGSDEPQHF.

The table lists this clone with many counts. The read halts 3 residues ahead of the CDR3 end, with the missing end drawn from the germline J gene. This chain connects TRBV19 to TRBJ1-5, with 9 bases aligning to TRBD1. The CDR3 covers 16 residues. Germline V CDR1 and CDR2: LNHDA, SQIVND (reference sequence). The V gene end was trimmed by 8 bases and the J gene end by 2 bases; junction bases not matched to a gene: 10. CDR3 loop: CASVSVTGGRNQPQHF. The CDR3 bases that were read are TGTGCCAGTGTTAGCGTGACAGGGGGACGCAATCAGCCC.

Ten or more counts support this clone. CDR3 in amino acids: CASSPEFLAGVRNEQFF. Partial CDR3 DNA: TGTGCCAGCTCACCGGAGTTCCTAGCGGGAGTTCGCAATGAG. The chain joins TRBV18 to TRBJ2-1; 10 bases match TRBD2. The CDR3 extends 3 residues past the end of the read, so its final part is completed from the germline J gene. The CDR3 runs 17 residues. With V trimmed by 3 bases and J by 6 bases, 11 bases remained unmatched. Per germline, CDR1 KGHSH and CDR2 LQKENI.

This clone was detected ten times or more. The junction departs from germline at one end; a sequencing error may be responsible. The CDR3 end falls 3 residues outside the read, so it is completed with the germline J gene. The chain recombines TRBV20-1 with TRBJ1-1, with 12 bases lining up with TRBD1. Germline CDR1 is DFQATT and CDR2 is SNEGSKA (reference sequence). This CDR3 is 13 amino acids long. The CDR3 spells CSAARDRGPDAFF. The covered CDR3 bases are TGCAGTGCAGCCCGGGACAGGGGGCCTGAC.